Presented here are 21 T cell receptor beta chains from one specimen sequenced in a study of blood T cells in healthy people across ages. Combining a sample-barcoded 5' primer with a J-beta primer mix, a second PCR ran for roughly 6 to 12 cycles. TCRdb re-derived calls from the 5' RACE reads in MiXCR, one entry per CDR3 protein. The sample lists just over 1 million distinct CDR3 sequences, roughly 45% occurring once. Sequenced: blood. The source of these receptors is a woman aged 60-70 years in good health.

The chain is built from TRBV20-1 and TRBJ1-4, with D possibly matching TRBD1 (5 bases). The germline V gene has CDR1 DFQATT and CDR2 SNEGSKA (reference sequence). The CDR3 sequence is 15 residues long. V gave up 0 bases and J gave up 4 bases, with 12 bases separating them. CDR3 loop: CSARDGNRLNEKLFF. The CDR3 nucleotides are TGCAGTGCTAGAGATGGAAACAGGCTTAATGAAAAACTGTTTTTT.

The chain couples TRBV5-1 to TRBJ2-5, with a possible D match to TRBD2 (7 bases). The CDR3 has 15 amino acids. Germline CDR1 and CDR2: SGHRS and YFSETQ. The V end lost 1 base, the J end lost 3 bases, and 13 bases lay between the germline ends. CDR3 loop: CASSLSGTLKETQYF. CDR3 sequence (DNA): TGCGCCAGCAGCTTGAGCGGGACACTGAAAGAGACCCAGTACTTC.

This chain uses TRBV4-1 with TRBJ2-7; the D call may be TRBD1 or TRBD2 (5 bases each). The CDR3 is made up of 18 amino acids. Germline CDR1 MGHRA, CDR2 YSYEKL. Trimming took 4 bases from V and 0 from J, leaving 22 bases between them. In DNA, the CDR3 is TGCGCCAGCAGCCCCATAGGGGTTGGGGGACCTTCCTCCTACGAGCAGTACTTC. Its translation: CASSPIGVGGPSSYEQYF.

The chain couples TRBV20-1 to TRBJ2-3; D not resolved. Germline-derived CDR1 and CDR2 are DFQATT and SNEGSKA (reference sequence). The CDR3 loop spans 13 amino acids. The V and J ends lost 7 bases and 2 bases respectively, with 13 bases between them. The chain's CDR3 is CSVKLAVTDTQYF. The CDR3 DNA sequence: TGCAGTGTAAAGTTGGCAGTCACAGATACGCAGTATTTT.

This clonotype has just a few counts. The CDR3 here is CASSLVRSGGGYETQYF. In DNA form, the CDR3 reads TGTGCCAGCAGCTTAGTTCGTTCGGGGGGGGGTTACGAGACCCAGTACTTC. The chain combines TRBV11-2 with TRBJ2-5; 8 bases line up with TRBD2. The ends lost 1 base at V and 5 bases at J; junction bases unmatched: 12. The CDR3 length is 17 residues. The germline V gene encodes CDR1 SGHAT and CDR2 FQNNGV.

There are a few counts of this clonotype. The chain combines TRBV5-1 with TRBJ2-7, with TRBD1 matching 8 bases. CDR1 is SGHRS, CDR2 YFSETQ, per germline. The ends lost 0 bases at V and 5 bases at J; junction bases unmatched: 7. The CDR3 is 15 amino acids. As DNA, the CDR3 is TGCGCCAGCAGCTTGGGGACCAGGGGGCAAGACGAGCAGTACTTC. Translating gives CASSLGTRGQDEQYF.

This clonotype has more than one count but fewer than ten. The V gene is TRBV10-3, the J gene TRBJ1-5; D uncertain. V was trimmed by 11 bases and J by 1 base, leaving 15 bases between them. Germline-derived CDR1 and CDR2 are ENHRY and SYGVKD. The length of the CDR3 is 14 residues. The CDR3 protein is CAVSGETSNQPQHF. The DNA for the CDR3 is TGTGCCGTGTCGGGAGAGACGAGCAATCAGCCCCAGCATTTT.

The CDR3 nucleotides read TGTGCTAGTGGAAATCAATCCAATCCCTATGGCTACACCTTC. It encodes CASGNQSNPYGYTF. V usage is TRBV12-5 and J usage is TRBJ1-2; D call uncertain. Germline CDR1 LGHNT, CDR2 FRNRAP. Between the trimmed V and J ends, which lost 6 bases and 4 bases, there was a span of 15 bases. This CDR3 region has 14 residues.

This clonotype was detected a few times. V usage is TRBV5-1 and J usage is TRBJ2-7; no firm D call. Looked up from germline, CDR1 is SGHRS and CDR2 is YFSETQ. The CDR3 consists of 12 residues. Between the trimmed V and J ends, which lost 7 bases and 0 bases, there was a span of 8 bases. CDR3 sequence reads: CASSNTSYEQYF. Written as DNA, the CDR3 is TGCGCCAGCTCCAACACCTCCTACGAGCAGTACTTC. The entire variable domain, with the rest obtained from reference TRBV5-1 and TRBJ2-7, is as follows: KAGVTQTPRYLIKTRGQQVTLSCSPISGHRSVSWYQQTPGQGLQFLFEYFSETQRNKGNFPGRFSGRQFSNSRSEMNVSTLELGDSALYLCASSNTSYEQYFGPGTRLTVT.

The chain has TRBV12-3 or TRBV12-4 and TRBJ2-5, with D possibly TRBD2 on 5 matching bases. The CDR3 is 14 amino acids. The germline V and J ends were trimmed by 2 bases and 1 base, with 8 bases remaining between them. The CDR3 sequence is CASSLTRVQETQYF. CDR3 nucleotide sequence: TGTGCCAGCAGTTTAACTAGAGTCCAAGAGACCCAGTACTTC.

The chain recombines TRBV7-6 with TRBJ2-4, with unresolved D. The CDR3 runs 17 residues. Germline loops: CDR1 SGHVS, CDR2 FNYEAQ. V was trimmed by 1 base and J by 0 bases, leaving 13 bases between them. The CDR3 region is CASSLDLPTLAKNIQYF. The CDR3 nucleotides are TGTGCCAGCAGCTTAGATCTCCCCACGCTAGCCAAAAACATTCAGTACTTC.

At least ten counts were recorded for this clonotype. The CDR3 loop reads CASSGGSYNEQFF. For the CDR3, the DNA is TGTGCCAGCAGCGGAGGCTCCTACAATGAGCAGTTCTTC. The rearrangement uses TRBV12-3 or TRBV12-4 and TRBJ2-1, with D possibly being TRBD2 (5 bases). The germline V and J ends were trimmed by 6 bases and 0 bases, with 6 bases remaining between them. The CDR3 length is 13 residues.

The sample holds a few counts of this clonotype. The genes are TRBV20-1 and TRBJ2-3; a weak D match, TRBD2 (6 bases). The CDR3 loop spans 15 amino acids. Germline V gene sequence: CDR1 DFQATT, CDR2 SNEGSKA (reference sequence). V was pared by 5 bases and J by 0 bases, with 15 bases between. CDR3 amino acids: CSAQNWDWSTDTQYF. The CDR3 bases are TGCAGTGCTCAAAATTGGGACTGGAGCACAGATACGCAGTATTTT.

Concerning this clonotype itself: The missing conserved phenylalanine or tryptophan at the end of this CDR3 makes a read error likely. CDR3 nucleotides: TGTGCCACCAGCAGAGAAGGGGAAGAAGAAGCTTTCTTA. It encodes CATSREGEEEAFL. The chain couples TRBV15 to TRBJ1-1, with a possible D match to TRBD1 (5 bases). Germline V CDR1 and CDR2: LNHNV, YYDKDF (reference sequence). Trimming removed 0 bases at V and 8 bases at J, with 10 bases between. The CDR3 has 13 amino acids.

The genes are TRBV18 and TRBJ1-2; D unclear. Germline CDR1 is KGHSH and CDR2 is LQKENI. This CDR3 comprises 15 residues. Trimming removed 2 bases from V and 2 bases from J, with 12 bases in between. CDR3 residues: CASSPSEEGNYGYTF. The CDR3, as DNA: TGTGCCAGCTCACCATCGGAGGAGGGAAACTATGGCTACACCTTC.

The chain uses TRBV2 and TRBJ1-6; D may be TRBD1 (6 bases). Germline loops: CDR1 SNHLY, CDR2 FYNNEI. This CDR3 comprises 14 residues. Trimming pared 8 bases from V and 7 bases from J, leaving 15 bases between. The CDR3 DNA is TGTGCCAGCCACAGGGAGGGGAAAAATTCACCCCTCCACTTT. It specifies CASHREGKNSPLHF.

The chain links TRBV24-1 to TRBJ1-2; 10 bases align to TRBD1. V gave up 4 bases and J gave up 8 bases; unmatched junction bases: 9. CDR1 and CDR2 from the germline V gene are KGHDR and SFDVKD. This CDR3 is built from 15 residues. DNA of the CDR3: TGTGCCACCAGTGACCCCCGGGACAGGGGAAGAGGCTACACCTTC. Translated, it gives CATSDPRDRGRGYTF.

This clonotype was observed a handful of times. The chain has TRBV5-6 and TRBJ1-6; possible D gene TRBD1, 6 bases. CDR3 length equals 13 residues. CDR1 and CDR2 from the germline V gene are SGHDT and YYEEEE. Trimming cost V 4 bases and J 9 bases, with 11 bases left between them. The CDR3 DNA sequence: TGTGCCAGCAGCGCGGACAGTTCTTCACCCCTCCACTTT. This translates into CASSADSSSPLHF.

This clonotype has a count of ten or more. The chain couples TRBV9 to TRBJ2-7; D remains ambiguous. In germline, CDR1 is SGDLS, CDR2 YYNGEE. CDR3 length equals 11 residues. Trimming shortened V by 2 bases and J by 3 bases, and 3 bases separated the two germline ends. The DNA for the CDR3 is TGTGCCAGCAGCGTGGGCTACGAGCAGTACTTC. Translation gives CASSVGYEQYF.

This clonotype showed up just a few times. V gene TRBV5-1 combines with J gene TRBJ1-5, with TRBD1 as a possible D gene (6 bases). Germline V gene data show CDR1 as SGHRS and CDR2 as YFSETQ. V was pared by 0 bases and J by 6 bases, with 10 bases between. The CDR3 loop spans 14 amino acids. The CDR3 region has the DNA TGCGCCAGCAGCTTGGAGCCAGGGGCTCAGCCCCAGCATTTT. Translated, it gives CASSLEPGAQPQHF. Full variable domain (remainder filled in from reference TRBV5-1 and TRBJ1-5): KAGVTQTPRYLIKTRGQQVTLSCSPISGHRSVSWYQQTPGQGLQFLFEYFSETQRNKGNFPGRFSGRQFSNSRSEMNVSTLELGDSALYLCASSLEPGAQPQHFGDGTRLSIL.

The rearrangement joins TRBV11-2 to TRBJ1-5, with a tentative D call TRBD1 (5 bases). The V gene lost 0 bases and the J gene lost 4 bases, with 10 bases spanning the gap. Germline-derived CDR1 and CDR2 are SGHAT and FQNNGV. The CDR3 is 15 amino acids. The CDR3 nucleotides are TGTGCCAGCAGCTTAGACCCGGGGGGGAATCAGCCCCAGCATTTT. Protein sequence: CASSLDPGGNQPQHF. Full variable domain (outside the CDR3, taken from reference TRBV11-2 and TRBJ1-5): EAGVAQSPRYKIIEKRQSVAFWCNPISGHATLYWYQQILGQGPKLLIQFQNNGVVDDSQLPKDRFSAERLKGVDSTLKIQPAKLEDSAVYLCASSLDPGGNQPQHFGDGTRLSIL.